This TCR beta chain was sequenced in a study of identifying expanded T cells in peripheral blood. Study outcomes and limitations: Across healthy donors, higher total template counts meant significantly greater approximately two-week count variance. Differentially abundant clones: 1 to 1.5 between replicates, just under 17 at about 13 days, more than 18 at four.

With 2 bases removed from V and 6 bases from J, the gap between germline ends came to 8 bases. Per the germline V gene, CDR1 is MNHEY and CDR2 is SVGAGI. The CDR3 length is 14 residues. With regard to this clone: The antigen is undetermined.

The method was immunoSEQ multiplex PCR; TCRdb's version includes in-frame clones alone and lacks a portion of them. The sample shows over 100,000 clones, about 87% of them seen only once. Sequences were obtained from blood. This TCR was sampled from a person aged 18 to 70 in good health. The J gene is TRBJ1-6, the V gene TRBV6-5; D is unresolved. CDR3 protein: CASSYGSVNSPLHF. DNA of the CDR3: TGTGCCAGCAGTTACGGGTCAGTTAATTCACCCCTCCACTTT.